A single sample gave rise to the 5 T cell receptor beta chains below, sequenced in a study of shared clonotypes between healthy human individuals. Profiled with immunoSEQ multiplex PCR; TCRdb holds only in-frame clones, not every one. The table lists some 1.4 million clones, roughly 96% of them singletons. Sequencing was performed on naive CD4+ T cells sorted from blood. Specified subset: CD45RA+ positively selected. The receptors originated from a man under 40 in good health.

The V and J genes are TRBV6-6 and TRBJ2-2, with no clear D. The CDR3 extends over 14 amino acids. The germline V and J ends were trimmed by 0 bases and 4 bases, with 6 bases remaining between them. The germline V gene encodes CDR1 MNHNY and CDR2 SVGAGI (reference sequence). Written as DNA, the CDR3 is TGTGCCAGCAGTTACTCTTCAGGCACCGGGGAGCTGTTTTTT. Translated: CASSYSSGTGELFF.

The V call is TRBV5-4, the J call TRBJ2-3; 13 bases map to TRBD2. The CDR3 has 16 residues. Unmatched junction bases numbered 5, after V lost 3 bases and J lost 4 bases. Germline CDR1 is SGHNT and CDR2 is YYREEE (reference sequence). CDR3 in amino acids: CASSSRTSGSPDTQYF. The CDR3 region has the DNA TGTGCCAGCAGCTCAAGGACTAGCGGGAGTCCAGATACGCAGTATTTT. The variable domain in full, with the rest retrieved from reference TRBV5-4 and TRBJ2-3, is ETGVTQSPTHLIKTRGQQVTLRCSSQSGHNTVSWYQQALGQGPQFIFQYYREEENGRGNFPPRFSGLQFPNYSSELNVNALELDDSALYLCASSSRTSGSPDTQYFGPGTRLTVL.

This chain uses TRBV9 with TRBJ2-7; D may correspond to TRBD1 or TRBD2 (6 bases each). This CDR3 is 16 amino acids long. Trimming shortened V by 0 bases and J by 0 bases, and 13 bases separated the two germline ends. CDR1 is SGDLS, CDR2 YYNGEE, per germline. The CDR3 spells CASSVGGAGTSYEQYF. The CDR3 DNA reads TGTGCCAGCAGCGTAGGGGGGGCTGGAACCTCCTACGAGCAGTACTTC.

The J gene is TRBJ1-1, the V gene TRBV27, with D uncertain. Germline V gene data show CDR1 as MNHEY and CDR2 as SMNVEV (reference sequence). Trimming left V 5 bases short and J 4 bases short, with 20 bases between. The CDR3 sequence is 16 residues long. CDR3 residues: CASSQMTLNLGTEAFF. DNA for the CDR3: TGTGCCAGCAGTCAGATGACGCTTAACTTAGGCACTGAAGCTTTCTTT.

This rearrangement joins TRBV11-2 to TRBJ1-1; D is perhaps TRBD1 (5 bases). CDR3 size: 14 residues. V lost 2 bases, J lost 1 base, and 8 bases lay in between. The germline V gene encodes CDR1 SGHAT and CDR2 FQNNGV. The CDR3 nucleotides are TGTGCCAGCAGCTTACCTACAGGGAACACTGAAGCTTTCTTT. Its translation is CASSLPTGNTEAFF.